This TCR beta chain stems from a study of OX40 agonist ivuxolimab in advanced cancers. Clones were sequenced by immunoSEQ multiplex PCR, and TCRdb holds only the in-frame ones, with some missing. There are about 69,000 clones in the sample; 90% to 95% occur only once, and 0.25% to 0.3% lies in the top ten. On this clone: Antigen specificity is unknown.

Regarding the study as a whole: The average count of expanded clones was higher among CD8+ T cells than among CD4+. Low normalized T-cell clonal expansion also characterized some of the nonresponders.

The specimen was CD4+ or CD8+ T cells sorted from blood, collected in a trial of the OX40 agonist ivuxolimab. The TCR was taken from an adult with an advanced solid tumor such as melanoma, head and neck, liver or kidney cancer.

The DNA of the CDR3 is TGTGCCAGTAGACACGGGCCCGACACTGAAGCTTTCTTT. Protein sequence: CASRHGPDTEAFF. J is TRBJ1-1 and V is TRBV6-5; no reliable D call. Trimming pared 9 bases from V and 3 bases from J, leaving 14 bases between. Germline-derived CDR1 and CDR2 are MNHEY and SVGAGI. CDR3 size: 13 residues.